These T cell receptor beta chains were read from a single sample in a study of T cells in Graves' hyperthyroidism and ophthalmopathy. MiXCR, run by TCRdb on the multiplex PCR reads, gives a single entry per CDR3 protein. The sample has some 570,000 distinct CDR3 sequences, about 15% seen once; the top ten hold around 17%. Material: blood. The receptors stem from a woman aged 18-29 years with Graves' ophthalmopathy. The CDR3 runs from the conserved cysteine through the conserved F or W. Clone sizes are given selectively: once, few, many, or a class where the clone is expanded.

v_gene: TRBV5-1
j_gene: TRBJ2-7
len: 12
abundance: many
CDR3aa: CASSFTGPEQYF

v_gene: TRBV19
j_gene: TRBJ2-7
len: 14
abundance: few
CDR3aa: CASSDTDNTYEQYF

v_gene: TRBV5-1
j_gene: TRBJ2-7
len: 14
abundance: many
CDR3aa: CASSVAGRIYEQYF

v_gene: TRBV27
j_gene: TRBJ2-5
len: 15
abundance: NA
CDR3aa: CASSPMGRPGETQYF

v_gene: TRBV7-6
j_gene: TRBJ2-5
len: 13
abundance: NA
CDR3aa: CASSFDRRETQYF

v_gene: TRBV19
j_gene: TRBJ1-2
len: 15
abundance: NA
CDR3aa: CASSESFGNYPGYTF

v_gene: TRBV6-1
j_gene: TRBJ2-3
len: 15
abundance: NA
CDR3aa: CASSEMAGGRDTQYF

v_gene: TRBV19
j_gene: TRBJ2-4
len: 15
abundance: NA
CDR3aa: CASSIGRGARNIQYF

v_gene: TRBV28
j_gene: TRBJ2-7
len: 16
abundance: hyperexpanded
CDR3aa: CASSLIGWTGGYEQYF

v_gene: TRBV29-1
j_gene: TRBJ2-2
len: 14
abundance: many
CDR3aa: CSVEDSRGGGELFF

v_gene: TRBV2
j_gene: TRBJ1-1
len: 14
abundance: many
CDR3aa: CASSDPGTDTEAFF

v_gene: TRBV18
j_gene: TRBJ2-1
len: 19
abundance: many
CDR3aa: CASSPSAVVGGSKLDEQFF

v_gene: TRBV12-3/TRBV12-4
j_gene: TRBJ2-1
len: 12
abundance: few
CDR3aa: CASSSLDNEQFF

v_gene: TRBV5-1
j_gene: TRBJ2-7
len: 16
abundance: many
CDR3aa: CASSNTGTGWIYEQYF

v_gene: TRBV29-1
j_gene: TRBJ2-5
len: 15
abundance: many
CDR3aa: CSVEVGGVRGETQYF

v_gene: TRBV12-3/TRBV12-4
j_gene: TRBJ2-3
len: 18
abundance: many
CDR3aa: CASSLDSGGAMFTDTQYF

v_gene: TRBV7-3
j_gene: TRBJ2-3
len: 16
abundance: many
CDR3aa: CASSPGDRGKADTQYF

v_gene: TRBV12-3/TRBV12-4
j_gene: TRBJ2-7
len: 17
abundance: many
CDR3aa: CASSLAPLAGGPYEQYF

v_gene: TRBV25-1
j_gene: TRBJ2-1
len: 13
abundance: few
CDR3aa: CASSGLEIGEQFF

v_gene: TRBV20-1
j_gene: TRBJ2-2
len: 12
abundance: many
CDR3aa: CSAPLNYGELFF

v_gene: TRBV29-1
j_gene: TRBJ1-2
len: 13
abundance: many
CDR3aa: CSVEGLVGYGYTF

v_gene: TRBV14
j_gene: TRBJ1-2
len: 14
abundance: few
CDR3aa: CASSFGQGIYGYTF

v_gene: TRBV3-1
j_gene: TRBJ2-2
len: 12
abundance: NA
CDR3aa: CASSSGEIGLFF

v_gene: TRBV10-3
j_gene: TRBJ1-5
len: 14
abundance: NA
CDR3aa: CAISDRDSNQPQHF